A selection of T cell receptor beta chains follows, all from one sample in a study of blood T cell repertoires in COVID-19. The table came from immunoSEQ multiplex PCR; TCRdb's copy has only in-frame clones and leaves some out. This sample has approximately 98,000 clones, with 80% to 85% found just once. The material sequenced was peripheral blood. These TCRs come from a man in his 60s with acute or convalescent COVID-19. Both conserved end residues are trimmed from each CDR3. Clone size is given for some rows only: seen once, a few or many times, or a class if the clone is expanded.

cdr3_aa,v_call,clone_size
ASRNDRGREKLF,TRBV2,.
ASSLTSGGLTYEQY,TRBV5-1,.
ASSFTSEAQH,TRBV12-3/TRBV12-4,few
SVGQGDQPQH,TRBV29-1,.
ASSHPRGMGNEKLF,TRBV23-1,.
ASSFLTGVATNEKLF,TRBV7-9,.
ASSASASGQETQY,TRBV6-4,.
ASSQVSGGQETQY,TRBV3-1/TRBV3-2,.
ASSQDNILLAKNIQY,TRBV4-3,.
ASSPFQQAYNEQF,TRBV18,.
ASSEVVAGGTSTDTQY,TRBV2,.
ASSVRRLGGTEAF,TRBV28,.
AISGRGPSEAF,TRBV10-3,.
ASSPTGGQHNYGYT,TRBV18,.
ASSSTGPAGANVLT,TRBV7-2,.
ASSPTHGTGGLGGYT,TRBV3-1/TRBV3-2,.
ASSQGVAGYSGANVLT,TRBV3-1/TRBV3-2,.
AWSPGRGNQPQH,TRBV30,.
ASSLVGGGETQY,TRBV11-3,.
ASSLVRGGTVNYGYT,TRBV7-2,.
ASSYSATGANYGYT,TRBV6-5,.
ATSRGQGTDTQY,TRBV15,.
ASSMGRGVSGNTIY,TRBV19,medium-sized
ATSGTHDYNEQF,TRBV28,.
ASSELSGTTPLH,TRBV6-4,many
ASRFNRDMRTDTQY,TRBV23-1,.
ASSVGTNSYEQY,TRBV9,few
ASSPRYGPQH,TRBV12-3/TRBV12-4,.
ASSNTEEGGYT,TRBV7-9,few
ASSPRSSGLRTDTQY,TRBV6-2/TRBV6-3,.
ASSSDRGNSPLH,TRBV27,.
ANGEGGDQPQH,TRBV10-1,.
ASSLPSGVNEQF,TRBV11-3,.
ASSPLWGLDEQY,TRBV27,.
ASSPGDRRDYGYT,TRBV5-1,.
ASSVEDRGRTGELF,TRBV9,.
ASSLDNLAASEQF,TRBV11-3,.
ASSLAKQGDRAF,TRBV5-1,.
ASKLAGGNEQF,TRBV27,.
ASSMSNSNQPQH,TRBV19,.
ASSPRTGFVEQY,TRBV5-1,.
ASSFYGRGALSYNEQF,TRBV7-8,.
ASSSVTGELF,TRBV12-3/TRBV12-4,.
ASSLFLTPGTSGRDTQY,TRBV27,once
SVGRDPGEHTEAF,TRBV29-1,few
ASSMGGEPGYT,TRBV19,.